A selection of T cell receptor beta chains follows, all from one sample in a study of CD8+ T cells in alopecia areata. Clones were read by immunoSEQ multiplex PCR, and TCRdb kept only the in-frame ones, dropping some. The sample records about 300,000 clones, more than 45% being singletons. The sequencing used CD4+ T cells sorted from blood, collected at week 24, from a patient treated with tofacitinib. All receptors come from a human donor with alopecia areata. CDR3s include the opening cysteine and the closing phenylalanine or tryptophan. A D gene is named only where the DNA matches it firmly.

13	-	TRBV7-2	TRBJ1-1	CASSLSKNTEAFF
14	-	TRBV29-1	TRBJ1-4	CSVGQVGGNEKLFF
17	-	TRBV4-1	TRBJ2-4	CASSQGGMQIAKNIQYF
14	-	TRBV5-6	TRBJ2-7	CASSLQGSSYEQYF
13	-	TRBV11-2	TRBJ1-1	CASSLNQDTEAFF
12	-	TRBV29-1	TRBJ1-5	CSVGGGDQPQHF
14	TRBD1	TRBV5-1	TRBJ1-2	CASSLGQGKYGYTF
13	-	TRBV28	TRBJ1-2	CASSLLGRYGYTF
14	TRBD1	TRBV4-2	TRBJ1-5	CASSPRQGDQPQHF
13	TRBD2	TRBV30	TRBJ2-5	CAWSLGLAETQYF
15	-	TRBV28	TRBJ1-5	CASSLGQGLNQPQHF
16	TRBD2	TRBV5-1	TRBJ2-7	CASSFWDGSGRNEQYF
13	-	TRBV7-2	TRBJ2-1	CASSVSTGFEQFF
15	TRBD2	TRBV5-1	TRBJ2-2	CASSFGGGNTGELFF
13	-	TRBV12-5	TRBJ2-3	CASGLPDTDTQYF
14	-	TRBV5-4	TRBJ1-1	CASTPFPGNAGAFF
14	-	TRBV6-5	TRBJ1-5	CASKAGNKAQPQHF
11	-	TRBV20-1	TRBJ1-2	CSAQRGGGYTF
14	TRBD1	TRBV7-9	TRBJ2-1	CASSESYRGSEQFF
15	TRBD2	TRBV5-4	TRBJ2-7	CASSLEPSGGHEQYF
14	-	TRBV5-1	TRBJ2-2	CASSLDDAVGELFF
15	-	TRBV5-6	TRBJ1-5	CASSFSAGRNQPQHF
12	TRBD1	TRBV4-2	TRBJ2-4	CASSQDRGGQYF
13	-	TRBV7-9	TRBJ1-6	CASSLNLDSPLHF
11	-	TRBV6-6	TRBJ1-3	CASSQEHTIYF
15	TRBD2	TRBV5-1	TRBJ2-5	CASSSLAGQLETQYF
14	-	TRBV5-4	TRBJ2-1	CASSLAASINEQFF
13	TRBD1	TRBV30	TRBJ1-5	CAWAQGDNQPQHF
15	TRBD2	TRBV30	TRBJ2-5	CAWRDPPAGKETQYF
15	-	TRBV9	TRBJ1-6	CASSVGDPYNSPLHF
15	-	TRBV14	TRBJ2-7	CASSQGNQGGEEQYF
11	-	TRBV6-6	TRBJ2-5	CASSNREAQYF
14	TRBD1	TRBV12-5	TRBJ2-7	CASGSGTGGYEQYF
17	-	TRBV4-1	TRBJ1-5	CASSRDHREEGNQPQHF
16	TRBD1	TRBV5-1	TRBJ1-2	CASSLDRVTFGYGYTF
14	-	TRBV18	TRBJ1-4	CASSPGAVNEKLFF
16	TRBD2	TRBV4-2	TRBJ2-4	CASSQEVGSSGNIQYF
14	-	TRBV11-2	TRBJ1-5	CASSLGWSNQPQHF
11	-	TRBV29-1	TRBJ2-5	CSVKIRETQYF
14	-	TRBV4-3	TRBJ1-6	CASSHQGGASPLHF
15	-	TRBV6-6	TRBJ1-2	CASSYTQRYTTGYTF
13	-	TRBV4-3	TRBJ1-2	CASSQDQGLGYTF
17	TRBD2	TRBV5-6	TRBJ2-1	CASSLEYWLAGSNEQFF